This T cell receptor beta chain derives from a study of blood T cell repertoires in COVID-19 (dated by TCRdb to 2020 to 2021). Study-wide context: Samples covering the acute and convalescent phases of COVID-19 were provided by collaborators in the United States, Italy and Spain. The samples were drawn from the first 160 participants of the ongoing ImmuneRACE study and from 1,254 subjects provided by 6 global collaborators. The prospective study material was composed of cDNA or gDNA derived from T cells, B-cell-depleted T cells, or PBMCs. A freely available public database, intended as a resource for researchers studying the immune response to SARS-CoV-2, is where the repertoires were released. The dataset comprised deeply sampled blood TCRbeta repertoires from subjects exposed to, actively infected with, or recovered from COVID-19. Where available, HLA class I and class II types were obtained from metadata supplied by the sample provider rather than from assay-based typing. Sample metadata almost always included a de-identified subject ID, COVID-19 status, age in years and sex. Results the study describes overall, beyond this receptor: The amount of clinical and demographic metadata varied by source and participant and was provided uncurated.

The CDR3 goes from the cysteine to the phenylalanine over 15 residues. Left in the record is the CDR3 DNA by itself, 45 bases read in frame from the first base. Based on the germline V gene, the CDR1 and CDR2 sequences are MNHEY and SVGAGI. Cut back by 0 bases and 2 bases, the V and J ends lie 11 bases apart. One collaborating source in Seattle enrolled patients while the patients were actively infected and followed the patients over time throughout the course of disease. The collaborating institutions used their own protocols to collect whole blood in K2EDTA tubes. For TCRbeta analysis, collaborators shipped samples as frozen whole blood, isolated PBMCs, or DNA extracted from either of those sample types. As concerns this clone: Its antigen has not been determined. One base away there is no much larger clone; base qualities are not given.

The immunoSEQ Assay, a bias-controlled multiplex PCR, was used to amplify TCRbeta CDR3 regions from genomic DNA. Per the source publication's procedure: Within the assay, amplification of reference gene primers was used to estimate how many nucleated cells each sample contained. To quantify the absolute abundance of each unique TCRbeta CDR3 rearrangement, sequence reads were collapsed and filtered. For each sample, productive Simpson clonality was calculated as the square root of Simpson's diversity index over productive rearrangements. Sourced from immuneACCESS, this table was stored by TCRdb with only in-frame sequences that have V and J called. A share of the clones is absent; for the studies checked, an unresolved V gene accounts for under half, and the remainder has no known explanation. The V and J calls and clone size come from that table; D and trimming were worked out from the DNA. Present in this sample are roughly 100,000 clones, around 87% of which were seen just once. Around 5% of the sample lies in the top ten.

The chain is made from TRBV6-5 and TRBJ2-7; a tentative D call is TRBD1 (5 bases match). This TCR derives from a woman between 45 and 65 years old with COVID-19, enrolled during active disease. The sequenced material came from peripheral blood. The nucleotides are TGTGCCAGCAGTTACTCGGCCAGGGCGACCTACGAGCAGTACTTC. Its coded protein is CASSYSARATYEQYF.